The 10 T cell receptor beta chains in this list originate from one sample, sequenced in a study of blood T cell repertoires in COVID-19. Measured with immunoSEQ multiplex PCR; TCRdb has only the in-frame clones, and not every one. This table holds hundreds of thousands of clones, around 86% found once. Sequenced sample: peripheral blood. These receptors all stem from a woman aged 55 to 70 with active or convalescent COVID-19.

The rearrangement uses TRBV6-5 and TRBJ2-7, with D perhaps matching TRBD1 (7 bases). The CDR3 runs to 14 residues. Germline V gene lookup returns CDR1 MNHEY and CDR2 SVGAGI. Deletions cut 8 bases from V and 9 bases from J, with 23 bases between. The CDR3 spells CASGETGMGTGQYF. The CDR3 DNA sequence: TGTGCCAGCGGGGAGACAGGGATGGGGACTGGGCAGTACTTC.

The chain uses TRBV7-2 and TRBJ2-7; 7 nucleotides line up with TRBD1. Unmatched junction bases numbered 10, after V lost 5 bases and J lost 0 bases. Germline V gene data show CDR1 as SGHTA and CDR2 as FQGNSA. CDR3 length: 16 residues. The CDR3 here is CASSPTDRRISYEQYF. Here the CDR3 DNA reads TGTGCCAGCAGCCCGACGGACAGGCGAATCTCCTACGAGCAGTACTTC.

This clone has a handful of counts. V and J are TRBV24-1 and TRBJ1-2, with 11 nucleotides matching TRBD1. The germline V gene encodes CDR1 KGHDR and CDR2 SFDVKD. V trimming: 9 bases; J trimming: 5 bases; junction bases outside the gene matches: 4. The CDR3 covers 13 residues. The CDR3, as DNA: TGTGCCACCCCCAGGGACAGGGGGTATGGCTACACCTTC. It encodes CATPRDRGYGYTF.

This clone was recorded only once. The rearrangement uses TRBV7-8 and TRBJ1-2, with a tentative D call TRBD1 (5 bases). The germline V and J ends were trimmed by 1 base and 2 bases, with 11 bases remaining between them. The V gene's germline CDR1 is SGHVS and CDR2 FQNEAQ. The CDR3 is 15 amino acids. CDR3 sequence reads: CASSLGPDSNYGYTF. The CDR3, as DNA: TGTGCCAGCAGCTTAGGACCAGACAGCAACTATGGCTACACCTTC.

The rearrangement uses TRBV19 and TRBJ2-1, with a weak D call TRBD2 (5 bases). Germline-derived CDR1 and CDR2 are LNHDA and SQIVND (reference sequence). CDR3 length equals 17 residues. Trimming took 6 bases from V and 6 from J, leaving 24 bases between them. For the CDR3, the DNA is TGTGCCAGTAGCCAAACCAGGCGGAGACTACTACTCAATGAGCAGTTCTTC. Its translation: CASSQTRRRLLLNEQFF.

CDR3 sequence reads: CAIGTGQGNGYTF. DNA of the CDR3: TGTGCCATCGGCACCGGACAGGGCAATGGCTACACCTTC. The V gene is TRBV10-3, the J gene TRBJ1-2, with 8 bases matching TRBD1. Germline V lookup: CDR1 ENHRY, CDR2 SYGVKD. Germline trimming cut 8 bases from V and 6 bases from J; bases unmatched to any gene: 8. The CDR3 is made up of 13 amino acids.

The chain has TRBV10-3 and TRBJ2-1, with TRBD2 matching 9 bases. This CDR3 comprises 16 residues. The V and J ends lost 4 bases and 6 bases, in that order; junction bases with no gene match: 10. The germline gives CDR1 ENHRY, CDR2 SYGVKD. CDR3 loop: CAISGRERGAINEQFF. The DNA of the CDR3 is TGTGCCATCAGTGGAAGGGAGCGGGGGGCGATCAATGAGCAGTTCTTC.

V usage is TRBV7-9 and J usage is TRBJ1-3; D is perhaps TRBD1 (6 bases). Per germline, CDR1 SEHNR and CDR2 FQNEAQ (reference sequence). The CDR3 extends over 16 amino acids. V shed 5 bases and J shed 4 bases, with 18 bases lying between them. CDR3 protein: CASSPIGQSSGNTIYF. In DNA form, the CDR3 reads TGTGCCAGCAGCCCCATCGGACAGTCTTCGGGAAACACCATATATTTT.

The chain uses TRBV6-5 and TRBJ2-7, with D perhaps matching TRBD1 (6 bases). Germline assignment: CDR1 MNHEY and CDR2 SVGAGI. Trimming shortened V by 2 bases and J by 3 bases, and 14 bases separated the two germline ends. CDR3 length: 15 residues. CDR3 DNA sequence: TGTGCCAGCAGTTACGGGTCCCAGGGGAACTACGAGCAGTACTTC. Amino acid sequence: CASSYGSQGNYEQYF.

DNA for the CDR3: TGTGCCTGGGGGAAGGGGGGGGTTGGTTTAAGTAGAGCTTTCTTT. This encodes CAWGKGGVGLSRAFF. V usage is TRBV30 and J usage is TRBJ1-1; tentative D call: TRBD1 (6 bases). The germline V and J ends were trimmed by 5 bases and 10 bases, with 26 bases remaining between them. Germline CDR1 reads GTSNPN; CDR2 reads SVGIG (reference sequence). The CDR3 has 15 amino acids.